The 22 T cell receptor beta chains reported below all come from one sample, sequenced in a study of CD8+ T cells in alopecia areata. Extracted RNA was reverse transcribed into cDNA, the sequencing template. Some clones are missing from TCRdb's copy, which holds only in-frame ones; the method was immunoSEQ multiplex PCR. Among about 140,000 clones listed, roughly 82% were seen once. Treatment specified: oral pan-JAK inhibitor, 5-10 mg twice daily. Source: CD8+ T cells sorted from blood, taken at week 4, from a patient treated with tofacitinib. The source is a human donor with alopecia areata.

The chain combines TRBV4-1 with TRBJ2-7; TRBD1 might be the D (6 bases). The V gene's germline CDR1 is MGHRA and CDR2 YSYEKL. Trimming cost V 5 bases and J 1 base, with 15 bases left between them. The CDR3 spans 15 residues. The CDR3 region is CASSWGPSTSYEQYF. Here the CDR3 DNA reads TGCGCCAGCAGCTGGGGGCCGTCAACATCCTACGAGCAGTACTTC.

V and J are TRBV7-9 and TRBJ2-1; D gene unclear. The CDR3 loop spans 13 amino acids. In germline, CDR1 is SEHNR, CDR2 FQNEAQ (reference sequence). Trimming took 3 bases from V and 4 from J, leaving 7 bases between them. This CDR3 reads CASSFTAYNEQFF. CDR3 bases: TGTGCCAGCAGCTTTACAGCTTACAATGAGCAGTTCTTC.

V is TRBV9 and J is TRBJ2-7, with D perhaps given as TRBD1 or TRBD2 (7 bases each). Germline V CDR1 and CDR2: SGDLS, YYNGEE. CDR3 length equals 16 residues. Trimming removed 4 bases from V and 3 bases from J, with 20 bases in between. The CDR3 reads CASSLTGGTDYYEQYF. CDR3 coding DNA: TGTGCCAGCAGCCTTACCGGGGGGACAGATTACTACGAGCAGTACTTC.

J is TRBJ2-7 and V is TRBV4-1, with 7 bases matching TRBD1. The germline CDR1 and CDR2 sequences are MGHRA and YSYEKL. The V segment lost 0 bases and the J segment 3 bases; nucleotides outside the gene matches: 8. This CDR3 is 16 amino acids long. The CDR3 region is CASSQDPGQAGYEQYF. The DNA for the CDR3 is TGCGCCAGCAGCCAAGATCCTGGACAGGCGGGCTACGAGCAGTACTTC.

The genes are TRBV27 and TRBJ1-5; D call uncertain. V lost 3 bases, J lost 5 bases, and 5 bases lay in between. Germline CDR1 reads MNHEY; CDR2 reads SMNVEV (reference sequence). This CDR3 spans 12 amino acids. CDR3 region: CASSFRDQPQHF. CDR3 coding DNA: TGTGCCAGCAGTTTCCGGGATCAGCCCCAGCATTTT.

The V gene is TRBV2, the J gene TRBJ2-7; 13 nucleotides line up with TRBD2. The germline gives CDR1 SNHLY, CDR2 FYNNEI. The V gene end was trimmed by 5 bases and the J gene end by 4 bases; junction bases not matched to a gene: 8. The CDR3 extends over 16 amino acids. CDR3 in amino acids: CASSPRLAGGPYEQYF. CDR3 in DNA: TGTGCCAGCAGTCCCCGACTAGCGGGGGGCCCTTACGAGCAGTACTTC.

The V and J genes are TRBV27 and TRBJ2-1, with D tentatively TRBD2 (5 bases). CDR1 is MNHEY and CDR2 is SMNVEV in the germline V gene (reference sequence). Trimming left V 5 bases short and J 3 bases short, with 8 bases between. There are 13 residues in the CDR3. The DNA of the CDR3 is TGTGCCAGCAGTCCCCGGGACTACAATGAGCAGTTCTTC. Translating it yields CASSPRDYNEQFF.

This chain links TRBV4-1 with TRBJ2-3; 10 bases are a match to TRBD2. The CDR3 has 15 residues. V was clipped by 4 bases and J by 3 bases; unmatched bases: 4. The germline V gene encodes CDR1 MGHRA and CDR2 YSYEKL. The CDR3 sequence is CASSPLAGGTDTQYF. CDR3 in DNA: TGCGCCAGCAGCCCCTTAGCGGGGGGAACAGATACGCAGTATTTT.

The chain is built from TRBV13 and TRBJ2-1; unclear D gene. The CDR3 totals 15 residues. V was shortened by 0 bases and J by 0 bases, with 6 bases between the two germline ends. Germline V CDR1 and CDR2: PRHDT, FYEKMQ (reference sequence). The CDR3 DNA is TGTGCCAGCAGCTTAGGTGGTAGCTCCTACAATGAGCAGTTCTTC. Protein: CASSLGGSSYNEQFF.

CDR3 nucleotide sequence: TGCAGCGTTGAGGGGACAGGGGCACTAAATGAGCAGTTCTTC. This gives the protein CSVEGTGALNEQFF. The chain is built from TRBV29-1 and TRBJ2-1; 10 bases are shared with TRBD1. CDR3 length: 14 residues. The ends lost 3 bases at V and 7 bases at J; junction bases unmatched: 6. Germline CDR1 is SQVTM and CDR2 is ANQGSEA.

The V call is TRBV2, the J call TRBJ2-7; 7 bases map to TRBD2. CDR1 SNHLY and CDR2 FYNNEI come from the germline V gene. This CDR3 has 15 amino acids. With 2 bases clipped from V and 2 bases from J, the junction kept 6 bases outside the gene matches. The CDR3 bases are TGTGCCAGCAGTGAATACGGGGACTATACCTACGAGCAGTACTTC. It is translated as CASSEYGDYTYEQYF. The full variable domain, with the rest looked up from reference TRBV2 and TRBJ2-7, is EPEVTQTPSHQVTQMGQEVILRCVPISNHLYFYWYRQILGQKVEFLVSFYNNEISEKSEIFDDQFSVERPDGSNFTLKIRSTKLEDSAMYFCASSEYGDYTYEQYFGPGTRLTVT.

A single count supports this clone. The CDR3 DNA reads TGTGCCAGCAGCTTGGGCCGGGGGGAGCAGTACTTC. Its translation is CASSLGRGEQYF. V is TRBV7-8 and J is TRBJ2-7, with D possibly matching TRBD2 (6 bases). With 3 bases removed from V and 7 bases from J, the gap between germline ends came to 10 bases. This CDR3 region has 12 residues. Germline assignment: CDR1 SGHVS and CDR2 FQNEAQ.

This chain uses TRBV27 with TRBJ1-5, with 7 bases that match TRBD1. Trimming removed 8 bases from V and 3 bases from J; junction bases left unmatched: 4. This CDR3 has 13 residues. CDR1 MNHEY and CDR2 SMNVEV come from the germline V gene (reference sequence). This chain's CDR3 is CASRQGYNQPQHF. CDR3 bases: TGTGCCAGCCGACAGGGATACAATCAGCCCCAGCATTTT.

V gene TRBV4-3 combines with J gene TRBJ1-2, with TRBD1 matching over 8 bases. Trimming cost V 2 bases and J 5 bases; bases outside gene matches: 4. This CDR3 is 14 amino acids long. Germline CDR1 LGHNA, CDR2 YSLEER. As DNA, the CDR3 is TGCGCCAGCAGCCAACAGGGGGCCGGATATGGCTACACCTTC. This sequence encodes CASSQQGAGYGYTF.

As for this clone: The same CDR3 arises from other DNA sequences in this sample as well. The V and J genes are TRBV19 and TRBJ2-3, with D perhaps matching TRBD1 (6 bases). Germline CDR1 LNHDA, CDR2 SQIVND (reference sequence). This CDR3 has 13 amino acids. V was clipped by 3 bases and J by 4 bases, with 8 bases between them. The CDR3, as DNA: TGTGCCAGTAGTATCAGGGGCGCAGATACGCAGTATTTT. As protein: CASSIRGADTQYF. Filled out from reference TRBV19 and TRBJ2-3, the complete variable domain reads DGGITQSPKYLFRKEGQNVTLSCEQNLNHDAMYWYRQDPGQGLRLIYYSQIVNDFQKGDIAEGYSVSREKKESFPLTVTSAQKNPTAFYLCASSIRGADTQYFGPGTRLTVL.

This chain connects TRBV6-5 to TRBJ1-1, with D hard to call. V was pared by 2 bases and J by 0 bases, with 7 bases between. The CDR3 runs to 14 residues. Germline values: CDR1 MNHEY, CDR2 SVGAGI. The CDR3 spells CASSYRQLNTEAFF. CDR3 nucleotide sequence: TGTGCCAGCAGTTACCGGCAGCTGAACACTGAAGCTTTCTTT.

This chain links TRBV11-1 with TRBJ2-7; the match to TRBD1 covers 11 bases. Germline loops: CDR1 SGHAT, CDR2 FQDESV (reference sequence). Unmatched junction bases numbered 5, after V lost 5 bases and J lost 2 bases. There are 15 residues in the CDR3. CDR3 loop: CASSRGTGGPYEQYF. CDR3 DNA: TGTGCCAGCAGCAGAGGGACAGGGGGTCCCTACGAGCAGTACTTC.

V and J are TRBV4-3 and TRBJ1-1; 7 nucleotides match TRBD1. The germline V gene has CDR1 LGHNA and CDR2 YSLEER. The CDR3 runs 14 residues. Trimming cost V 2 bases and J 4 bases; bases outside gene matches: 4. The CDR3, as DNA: TGCGCCAGCAGCCAAACTTGGGACAGCACTGAAGCTTTCTTT. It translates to CASSQTWDSTEAFF.

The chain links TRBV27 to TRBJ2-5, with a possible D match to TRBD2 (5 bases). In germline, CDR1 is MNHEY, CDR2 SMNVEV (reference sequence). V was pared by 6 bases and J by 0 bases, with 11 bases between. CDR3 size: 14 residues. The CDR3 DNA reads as TGTGCCAGCAGAAGTTCGGGGAACCAAGAGACCCAGTACTTC. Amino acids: CASRSSGNQETQYF.

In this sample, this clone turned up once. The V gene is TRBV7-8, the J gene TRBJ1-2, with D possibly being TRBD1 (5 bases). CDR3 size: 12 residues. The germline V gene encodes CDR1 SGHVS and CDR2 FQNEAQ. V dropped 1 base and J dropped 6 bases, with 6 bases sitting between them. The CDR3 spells CASSLGGDGYTF. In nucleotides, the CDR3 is TGTGCCAGCAGCTTAGGAGGGGATGGCTACACCTTC.

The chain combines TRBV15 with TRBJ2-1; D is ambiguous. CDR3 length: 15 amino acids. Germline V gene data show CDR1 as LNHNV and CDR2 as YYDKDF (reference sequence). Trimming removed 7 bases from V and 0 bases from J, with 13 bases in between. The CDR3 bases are TGTGCCACCACAGAGAGGCGGAGCTCCTACAATGAGCAGTTCTTC. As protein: CATTERRSSYNEQFF.

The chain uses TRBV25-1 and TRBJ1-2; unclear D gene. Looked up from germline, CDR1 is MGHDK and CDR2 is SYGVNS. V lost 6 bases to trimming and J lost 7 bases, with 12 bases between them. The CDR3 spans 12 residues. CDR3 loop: CASSSTKGGYTF. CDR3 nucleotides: TGTGCCAGCAGCTCCACCAAGGGTGGCTACACCTTC.